This T cell receptor (beta chain) was recovered during a study of blood T cell repertoires in COVID-19. About the study: PBMCs, B-cell-depleted T cells, or T cells were the source of the cDNA or gDNA that made up the material.

The table came from immunoSEQ multiplex PCR; TCRdb's copy has only in-frame clones and leaves some out. This table holds under 300,000 clones, 85% to 90% found once. The sequencing input was PBMCs or T cells enriched from blood (not recorded which). This sequence originates from a woman aged 18-29 years who had recovered from COVID-19.

Written as DNA, the CDR3 is TGTGCCAGTAGTATAGATGTACAAGTTGAAGCTTTCTTT. Amino acids: CASSIDVQVEAFF. This chain uses TRBV19 with TRBJ1-1, with D hard to call. CDR1 and CDR2 from the germline V gene are LNHDA and SQIVND (reference sequence). The CDR3 has 13 amino acids. The germline V and J ends were trimmed by 0 bases and 7 bases, with 9 bases remaining between them.